A single sample gave rise to the 4 T cell receptor beta chains below, sequenced in a study of response to subunit inactivated influenza vaccine. One entry per CDR3 protein, called by TCRdb with MiXCR from the RT-PCR reads. The table shows approximately 520,000 distinct CDR3 sequences, with 25% occurring only once. The starting material was CD4+ T cells sorted from PBMCs, obtained roughly 5 days after vaccination. The receptors originated from a man aged 50-59 years who received an inactivated influenza vaccine.

This chain joins TRBV6-2 or TRBV6-3 and TRBJ2-7; D may be TRBD1 or TRBD2 (6 bases each). The CDR3 runs 16 residues. Trimming pared 6 bases from V and 2 bases from J, leaving 20 bases between. Germline CDR1 is MNHEY and CDR2 is SVGEGT. The CDR3 DNA is TGTGCCAGCAGGAGGGGGGCCCCACGTCACACCTACGAGCAGTACTTC. Translating gives CASRRGAPRHTYEQYF.

The rearrangement uses TRBV27 and TRBJ2-1; D perhaps matches TRBD1 (5 bases). V lost 2 bases, J lost 8 bases, and 10 bases lay in between. Germline CDR1 reads MNHEY; CDR2 reads SMNVEV (reference sequence). The CDR3 sequence is 13 residues long. Here the CDR3 reads CASSLGAPDEQFF. The CDR3 bases are TGTGCCAGCAGTTTAGGGGCCCCCGATGAGCAGTTCTTC.

In regard to this clonotype: The junction differs from germline at one of its ends, possibly a read error. The V call is TRBV7-2, the J call TRBJ2-7; possibly TRBD2 for D (7 bases). This CDR3 is 14 amino acids long. Looked up from germline, CDR1 is SGHTA and CDR2 is FQGNSA. CDR3 protein: CVSSLGGVAYEQYF. The CDR3 DNA sequence: TGTGTCAGCAGCTTAGGGGGGGTTGCCTACGAGCAGTACTTC.

The chain recombines TRBV29-1 with TRBJ2-2, with 10 bases identical to TRBD1. After removal of 6 bases from V and 2 bases from J, the junction contained 6 bases not matched to a gene. This CDR3 is 15 amino acids long. In germline, CDR1 is SQVTM, CDR2 ANQGSEA. CDR3 sequence: CSVARQGANTGELFF. Written as DNA, the CDR3 is TGCAGCGTCGCCAGACAGGGGGCAAACACCGGGGAGCTGTTTTTT.